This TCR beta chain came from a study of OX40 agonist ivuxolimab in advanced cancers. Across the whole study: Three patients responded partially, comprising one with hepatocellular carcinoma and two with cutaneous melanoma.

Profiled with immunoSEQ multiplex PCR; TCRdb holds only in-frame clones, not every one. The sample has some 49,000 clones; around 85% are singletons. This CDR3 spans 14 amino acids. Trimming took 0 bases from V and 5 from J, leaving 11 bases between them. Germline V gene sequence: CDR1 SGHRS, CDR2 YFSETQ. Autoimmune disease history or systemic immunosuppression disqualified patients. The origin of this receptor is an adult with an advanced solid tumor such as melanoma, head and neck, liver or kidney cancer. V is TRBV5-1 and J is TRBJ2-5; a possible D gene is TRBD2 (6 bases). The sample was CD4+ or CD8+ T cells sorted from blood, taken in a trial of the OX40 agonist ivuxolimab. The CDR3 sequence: CASSLGTTGETQYF. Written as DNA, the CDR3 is TGCGCCAGCAGCTTGGGGACTACGGGGGAGACCCAGTACTTC.